This T cell receptor (beta chain) was found in a study of T cell changes during pregnancy in multiple sclerosis. Germline V gene data show CDR1 as SGHTA and CDR2 as FQGTGA. The J segment lost 4 bases and the V segment lost 1 base, leaving 10 bases of the junction unmatched. The CDR3 length is 17 residues. Clones were sequenced by immunoSEQ multiplex PCR, and TCRdb holds only the in-frame ones, with some missing. This repertoire shows roughly 100,000 clones, 91% found once; its top ten account for 3% to 3.5%. Sequencing used peripheral blood, obtained after pregnancy. This sequence originates from a female donor with multiple sclerosis, enrolled in a pregnancy study. This sequence joins TRBV7-3 and TRBJ2-1; the match to TRBD1 covers 7 bases. The DNA of the CDR3 is TGTGCCAGCAGCTTAATTGCTGGAAGGGGGCCTTACAATGAGCAGTTCTTC. Translated: CASSLIAGRGPYNEQFF.